The rows below give T cell receptor beta chains drawn from one sample of a study of T cells after yellow fever vaccination. TCRdb independently ran MiXCR on the 5' RACE reads; one entry per CDR3 protein. This sample yields approximately 600,000 distinct CDR3 sequences, of which roughly 12% are seen a single time; approximately 15% belongs to the top ten. This sample comprised PBMCs, obtained on the day of the yellow fever booster vaccination. The receptors here all came from a man younger than 45 who received the YFV17D yellow fever vaccine. The CDR3 runs from the conserved cysteine through the conserved F or W. A D gene is named only where the DNA matches it firmly.

d_call	v_call	cdr3_aa
TRBD1	TRBV16	CASSQFPTGDNQPQHF
.	TRBV14	CASSQLGYEQYF
TRBD2	TRBV28	CASSLPLAGAGTQYF
TRBD1	TRBV2	CASSIPGTGGEKLFF
.	TRBV7-9	CASSLEHQPQHF
TRBD2	TRBV7-6	CASSLEGKAGNAAGELFF
.	TRBV30	CAWSYGTPGELFF
TRBD2	TRBV6-5	CASSYGTSGKQETQYF
TRBD2	TRBV14	CASSPAGRYEQYF
TRBD1	TRBV6-1	CASSDINRGHQPQHF